The next 25 T cell receptor beta chains were all read from a single sample in a study of cytomegalovirus exposure and HLA in healthy donors. It was with 60 Vbeta and 13 Jbeta primers that the PCR ran. Profiled with immunoSEQ multiplex PCR; TCRdb holds only in-frame clones, not every one. Among around 150,000 clones listed, roughly 80% were seen once. What was sequenced was PBMCs. These receptors were taken from a woman aged 45-60 years in good health and CMV-seropositive.

The chain combines TRBV18 with TRBJ2-3, with a weak D call TRBD2 (6 bases). V was cut by 5 bases and J by 0 bases, with 15 bases left in between. Germline CDR1 reads KGHSH; CDR2 reads LQKENI. There are 16 residues in the CDR3. CDR3 nucleotides: TGTGCCAGCTCAGCCCTAGTGCGGGGTAGCACAGATACGCAGTATTTT. Translated, it gives CASSALVRGSTDTQYF.

The V gene is TRBV7-8, the J gene TRBJ2-1; TRBD2 agrees at 11 bases. Germline V gene data show CDR1 as SGHVS and CDR2 as FQNEAQ. The ends lost 4 bases at V and 0 bases at J; junction bases unmatched: 5. This CDR3 region has 17 residues. For the CDR3, the DNA is TGTGCCAGCAGCTCTAGACTAGCGGGGAGCTCCTACAATGAGCAGTTCTTC. It codes for CASSSRLAGSSYNEQFF.

The V gene is TRBV4-2, the J gene TRBJ1-2; no definite D call. The CDR3 runs 14 residues. Trimming removed 1 base at V and 7 bases at J, with 13 bases between. Germline lookup yields CDR1 LGHNA and CDR2 YNFKEQ. The CDR3, as DNA: TGTGCCAGCAGCCAAGCCGCGGATGTAGGTGGCTACACCTTC. It specifies CASSQAADVGGYTF.

The chain has TRBV7-3 and TRBJ1-1, with 7 bases matching TRBD1. From germline, CDR1 is SGHTA and CDR2 FQGTGA. After removal of 7 bases from V and 8 bases from J, the junction contained 7 bases not matched to a gene. The CDR3 consists of 12 residues. CDR3 sequence (DNA): TGTGCCAGCAAAATACAGGGGAGAGAAGCTTTCTTT. It yields the protein CASKIQGREAFF.

V and J are TRBV6-4 and TRBJ2-1; maybe TRBD1 (7 bases). Germline CDR1 MRHNA, CDR2 SNTAGT. CDR3 size: 15 residues. The V gene lost 2 bases and the J gene lost 7 bases, with 15 bases spanning the gap. The CDR3 coding sequence is TGTGCCAGCAGTGACGGTACAGGGGCGGGGAATGAGCAGTTCTTC. Amino acid sequence: CASSDGTGAGNEQFF.

The chain uses TRBV2 and TRBJ1-6, with 7 bases aligning to TRBD1. Trimming removed 7 bases from V and 9 bases from J; junction bases left unmatched: 12. Looked up from germline, CDR1 is SNHLY and CDR2 is FYNNEI. CDR3 size: 15 residues. The CDR3 loop is CASTVQGQPSSPLHF. The CDR3, as DNA: TGTGCCAGCACCGTACAGGGGCAACCAAGTTCACCCCTCCACTTT.

This chain links TRBV5-1 with TRBJ1-1; weak D call: TRBD1 (5 bases). Germline loops: CDR1 SGHRS, CDR2 YFSETQ. The CDR3 has 14 residues. V was pared by 4 bases and J by 6 bases, with 16 bases between. The CDR3 loop reads CASSTQGKEAEAFF. The CDR3 DNA sequence: TGCGCCAGCAGCACCCAGGGCAAAGAAGCTGAAGCTTTCTTT.

This clone has only a few counts. The genes are TRBV19 and TRBJ1-2; D remains unclear. Germline V lookup: CDR1 LNHDA, CDR2 SQIVND (reference sequence). V was trimmed by 5 bases and J by 4 bases, leaving 17 bases between them. The CDR3 length is 15 residues. CDR3: CASSAEPRGSYGYTF. CDR3 sequence (DNA): TGTGCCAGTAGTGCCGAACCCCGGGGAAGCTATGGCTACACCTTC.

This sequence joins TRBV5-1 and TRBJ1-2, with 7 nucleotides matching TRBD1. The CDR3 has 13 residues. Germline loops: CDR1 SGHRS, CDR2 YFSETQ. V lost 4 bases, J lost 4 bases, and 4 bases stayed unmatched. Written as DNA, the CDR3 is TGCGCCAGCAGCGAAGGGGGCCCCTATGGCTACACCTTC. Its translation is CASSEGGPYGYTF.

The rearrangement joins TRBV29-1 to TRBJ1-1; perhaps TRBD1 as D (6 bases). V was pared by 6 bases and J by 4 bases, with 15 bases between. The CDR3 is made up of 13 amino acids. Germline V gene lookup returns CDR1 SQVTM and CDR2 ANQGSEA. CDR3 DNA sequence: TGCAGCGTCAAGGGGCAGGGGCGCACTGAAGCTTTCTTT. This encodes CSVKGQGRTEAFF.

V usage is TRBV6-6 and J usage is TRBJ1-4, with 8 positions matching TRBD1. The V segment lost 6 bases and the J segment 4 bases; nucleotides outside the gene matches: 7. This CDR3 is 15 amino acids long. Germline CDR1 is MNHNY and CDR2 is SVGAGI (reference sequence). CDR3 sequence: CASRPIQGDNEKLFF. DNA of the CDR3: TGTGCCAGCAGGCCAATACAGGGGGATAATGAAAAACTGTTTTTT.

The V gene is TRBV19, the J gene TRBJ1-2; 8 positions agree with TRBD1. V lost 10 bases to trimming and J lost 6 bases; unmatched junction nucleotides: 16. Germline V gene sequence: CDR1 LNHDA, CDR2 SQIVND (reference sequence). The CDR3 loop spans 15 amino acids. The CDR3 loop is CATSSRDRSLHGYTF. CDR3 nucleotide sequence: TGTGCCACCTCATCCCGGGACAGGAGTCTTCATGGCTACACCTTC.

The chain recombines TRBV28 with TRBJ1-5; D gene unclear. V was pared by 2 bases and J by 6 bases, with 8 bases between. The CDR3 is 13 amino acids. Germline loops: CDR1 MDHEN, CDR2 SYDVKM. The CDR3 loop reads CASSLLFGQPQHF. CDR3 nucleotides: TGTGCCAGCAGTTTACTCTTCGGTCAGCCCCAGCATTTT.

The V and J genes are TRBV28 and TRBJ1-2; TRBD1 might be the D (6 bases). Trimming removed 6 bases from V and 8 bases from J, with 19 bases in between. CDR3 length equals 14 residues. CDR1 MDHEN and CDR2 SYDVKM come from the germline V gene. The CDR3 region is CASSRIDRFGGYTF. DNA for the CDR3: TGTGCCAGCAGCCGAATAGACAGGTTCGGGGGCTACACCTTC.

This chain joins TRBV5-8 and TRBJ2-7; D is uncertain. The germline V gene has CDR1 SGHTS and CDR2 YDEGEE. V was clipped by 0 bases and J by 0 bases, with 10 bases between them. The CDR3 contains 15 residues. DNA of the CDR3: TGTGCCAGCAGCTTGGGAGGAGATAGCTCCTACGAGCAGTACTTC. Residues: CASSLGGDSSYEQYF.

The rearrangement links TRBV5-1 to TRBJ2-4; 9 bases line up with TRBD2. With 4 bases clipped from V and 7 bases from J, the junction kept 6 bases outside the gene matches. From germline, CDR1 is SGHRS and CDR2 YFSETQ. The CDR3 has 14 residues. This CDR3 reads CASSPGTSRNIQYF. Written as DNA, the CDR3 is TGCGCCAGCAGCCCCGGGACTAGCCGTAACATTCAGTACTTC.

The chain carries TRBV29-1 and TRBJ1-2; 8 bases map to TRBD1. Losses at the gene ends were 1 base for V and 4 bases for J; bases not matched to a gene: 5. Germline V lookup: CDR1 SQVTM, CDR2 ANQGSEA. The CDR3 is made up of 14 amino acids. The CDR3 protein is CSVEVPTGVYGYTF. In nucleotides, the CDR3 is TGCAGCGTTGAAGTCCCGACAGGGGTCTATGGCTACACCTTC.

This chain uses TRBV30 with TRBJ1-5; no firm D call. The germline V and J ends were trimmed by 2 bases and 4 bases, with 9 bases remaining between them. CDR1 GTSNPN and CDR2 SVGIG come from the germline V gene (reference sequence). CDR3 length: 13 residues. The CDR3 reads CAWSFGENQPQHF. The CDR3 DNA sequence: TGTGCCTGGAGTTTTGGGGAGAATCAGCCCCAGCATTTT.

The chain couples TRBV28 to TRBJ1-1; 7 bases match TRBD1. CDR1 and CDR2 (germline): MDHEN, SYDVKM. The CDR3 contains 15 residues. With 0 bases clipped from V and 4 bases from J, the junction kept 5 bases outside the gene matches. The CDR3 here is CASSLWTGKGTEAFF. CDR3 sequence (DNA): TGTGCCAGCAGTTTATGGACAGGGAAGGGCACTGAAGCTTTCTTT.

For this clone: Mismatch with germline at one junction end may stem from a read error. The V gene is TRBV28, the J gene TRBJ2-6, with a weak D call TRBD1 (5 bases). This CDR3 comprises 16 residues. The V gene's germline CDR1 is MDHEN and CDR2 SYDVKM. This CDR3 is CASSLVSRSGANGLTF. In DNA form, the CDR3 reads TGTGCCAGCAGTTTGGTCAGCCGCTCTGGGGCCAACGGCCTGACTTTC.

This sequence joins TRBV15 and TRBJ2-2; possible D gene TRBD2, 6 bases. This CDR3 comprises 15 residues. Per germline, CDR1 LNHNV and CDR2 YYDKDF (reference sequence). Trimming stripped 1 base from V and 1 base from J, with 7 bases between. CDR3 loop: CATSRGRGNTGELFF. Here the CDR3 DNA reads TGTGCCACCAGCAGAGGGCGGGGGAACACCGGGGAGCTGTTTTTT.

The chain employs TRBV6-5 and TRBJ1-3, with D hard to call. The CDR3 runs to 15 residues. With 5 bases removed from V and 0 bases from J, the gap between germline ends came to 11 bases. Germline CDR1 is MNHEY and CDR2 is SVGAGI. The CDR3, as DNA: TGTGCCAGCAGTACGGGGTCAAGCTCTGGAAACACCATATATTTT. Amino acids: CASSTGSSSGNTIYF.

The chain combines TRBV29-1 with TRBJ1-2; 10 bases are a match to TRBD1. Germline values: CDR1 SQVTM, CDR2 ANQGSEA. Unmatched junction bases numbered 3, after V lost 6 bases and J lost 8 bases. The CDR3 spans 11 residues. The CDR3 here is CSVDRGPGYTF. The CDR3 coding sequence is TGCAGCGTCGACAGGGGGCCCGGCTACACCTTC. Together with reference TRBV29-1 and TRBJ1-2, the CDR3 gives the full variable domain: SAVISQKPSRDICQRGTSLTIQCQVDSQVTMMFWYRQQPGQSLTLIATANQGSEATYESGFVIDKFPISRPNLTFSTLTVSNMSPEDSSIYLCSVDRGPGYTFGSGTRLTVV.

J is TRBJ1-1 and V is TRBV9, with D possibly TRBD1 on 5 matching bases. Trimming pared 1 base from V and 1 base from J, leaving 11 bases between. Germline CDR1 and CDR2: SGDLS and YYNGEE. The length of the CDR3 is 15 residues. The CDR3 DNA is TGTGCCAGCAGCGTAAAGTCCGGGGGGAACACTGAAGCTTTCTTT. This sequence encodes CASSVKSGGNTEAFF.

This clone showed up just once. The V and J genes are TRBV28 and TRBJ2-2, with 13 nucleotides matching TRBD2. The germline gives CDR1 MDHEN, CDR2 SYDVKM. The CDR3 totals 15 residues. CDR3 protein: CASRRTSGSIGELFF. DNA of the CDR3: TGTGCTTCGAGAAGGACTAGCGGGAGTATCGGGGAGCTGTTTTTT.